Following are 23 T cell receptor beta chains from one sample sequenced in a study of breast tumors, draining lymph nodes, adjacent tissues. MiXCR was run by TCRdb on the multiplex PCR reads, yielding one entry per CDR3 protein. This sample has about 230,000 distinct CDR3 sequences, with around 32% found just once. Samples came from axillary lymph nodes draining the breast cancer. The specimen sequenced was axillary lymph node tissue. These receptors were taken from a female donor with breast cancer. Some clones in this sample may be carry-over from other donors' samples.

This clonotype was counted ten times or more. The genes are TRBV24-1 and TRBJ1-5; TRBD1 is a possible D gene (5 bases). The CDR3 has 13 residues. Per the germline V gene, CDR1 is KGHDR and CDR2 is SFDVKD. The V end was cut by 9 bases, the J end by 4 bases, with 12 bases between. The CDR3 DNA reads as TGTGCCACCCCGGGGACGGAAAATCAGCCCCAGCATTTT. It translates to CATPGTENQPQHF.

CDR3 in DNA: TGTGCCAGCAGTTTAGCGGGGACAGGGGACAATCAGCCCCAGCATTTT. Its translation: CASSLAGTGDNQPQHF. The chain joins TRBV12-3 or TRBV12-4 to TRBJ1-5; 10 bases agree with TRBD1. The CDR3 contains 16 residues. V lost 0 bases to trimming and J lost 3 bases; unmatched junction nucleotides: 2.

This clonotype was seen at least ten times. The genes are TRBV7-2 and TRBJ1-6; D unclear. The CDR3 length is 15 residues. Between the trimmed V and J ends, which lost 4 bases and 7 bases, there was a span of 14 bases. CDR1 SGHTA and CDR2 FQGNSA come from the germline V gene. CDR3: CASSSRTGGNSPLHF. The DNA of the CDR3 is TGTGCCAGCAGCTCCCGGACTGGAGGGAATTCACCCCTCCACTTT.

The chain couples TRBV7-9 to TRBJ1-2; D perhaps matches TRBD1 (5 bases). The CDR3 length is 15 residues. V shed 3 bases and J shed 6 bases, with 17 bases lying between them. The V gene's germline CDR1 is SEHNR and CDR2 FQNEAQ (reference sequence). For the CDR3, the DNA is TGTGCCAGCAGCTTTGGTTCAGGGAGGAGGGATGGCTACACCTTC. Its translation: CASSFGSGRRDGYTF.

In the case of this clonotype: A single base separates this from a much larger clone, so it may be a read error. This rearrangement joins TRBV19 to TRBJ2-3, with D perhaps given as TRBD1 or TRBD2 (5 bases each). CDR1 and CDR2 from the germline V gene are LNHDA and SQIVND (reference sequence). The CDR3 consists of 15 residues. The CDR3 sequence: CASNRRAPSTGTQYF. CDR3 in DNA: TGTGCCAGCAACCGAAGGGCTCCTAGCACAGGTACGCAGTATTTT. Combining the CDR3 with reference TRBV19 and TRBJ2-3 gives the whole variable domain DGGITQSPKYLFRKEGQNVTLSCEQNLNHDAMYWYRQDPGQGLRLIYYSQIVNDFQKGDIAEGYSVSREKKESFPLTVTSAQKNPTAFYLCASNRRAPSTGTQYFGPGTRLTVL.

On this clonotype itself: Just one base apart from a much larger clone, this may be a read error. The chain carries TRBV5-1 and TRBJ2-1; 7 nucleotides line up with TRBD1. This CDR3 region has 18 residues. Germline CDR1 SGHRS, CDR2 YFSETQ. Germline trimming cut 3 bases from V and 0 bases from J; bases unmatched to any gene: 12. In DNA, the CDR3 is TGCGCCAGCAGCTCGGACACTACAGGGGATTACTCCTACAATGAGCAGTTCTTC. Translated: CASSSDTTGDYSYNEQFF.

Details on this clonotype: A clone one base away is much larger, so this may be a read error. This CDR3 reads CSARDPTEGPPDTQYF. DNA for the CDR3: TGCAGTGCTAGAGATCCCACGGAAGGGCCCCCAGATACGCAGTATTTT. The rearrangement joins TRBV20-1 to TRBJ2-3; unclear D gene. V lost 0 bases and J 4 bases, leaving 17 bases between the germline ends. CDR1 is DFQATT and CDR2 is SNEGSKA in the germline V gene (reference sequence). This CDR3 region has 16 residues.

This clonotype was seen at least ten times. The chain employs TRBV18 and TRBJ2-5; TRBD1 matches 8 bases. V lost 6 bases and J lost 2; bases outside the gene matches: 5. CDR1 is KGHSH, CDR2 LQKENI, per germline. The CDR3 is made up of 14 amino acids. The DNA of the CDR3 is TGTGCCAGCTCCAGGACAGGGATACAAGAGACCCAGTACTTC. This codes for CASSRTGIQETQYF.

This chain joins TRBV29-1 and TRBJ2-1, with 7 bases aligning to TRBD1. V shed 8 bases and J 5 bases; nucleotides not matched to a gene: 15. Germline CDR1 and CDR2: SQVTM and ANQGSEA. The CDR3 is 15 amino acids. The CDR3 sequence: CSSIQGLSMDNEQFF. CDR3 DNA: TGCAGCTCAATACAGGGGCTCTCAATGGACAATGAGCAGTTCTTC.

This clonotype was seen at least ten times. CDR3 in amino acids: CASSQIGVADSNQPQHF. DNA of the CDR3: TGTGCCAGCAGCCAAATAGGGGTCGCCGATAGCAATCAGCCCCAGCATTTT. The chain is built from TRBV4-2 and TRBJ1-5; tentative D call: TRBD1 (5 bases). V lost 2 bases, J lost 0 bases, and 14 bases lay in between. The CDR3 runs 17 residues. CDR1 is LGHNA, CDR2 YNFKEQ, per germline.

This clonotype has ten or more counts. The CDR3 region has the DNA TGTGCCAGTAGTATAAAGGGCGGACCCCCCCATGAGCAGTTCTTC. Amino acid sequence: CASSIKGGPPHEQFF. V usage is TRBV19 and J usage is TRBJ2-1; D is uncertain. Trimming shortened V by 2 bases and J by 8 bases, and 16 bases separated the two germline ends. Per germline, CDR1 LNHDA and CDR2 SQIVND (reference sequence). The CDR3 extends over 15 amino acids.

The chain recombines TRBV9 with TRBJ2-5; TRBD2 matches at 10 bases. Germline V gene sequence: CDR1 SGDLS, CDR2 YYNGEE. V shed 3 bases and J 2 bases; nucleotides not matched to a gene: 7. This CDR3 is 16 amino acids long. CDR3 in amino acids: CASSARRTSGQETQYF. For the CDR3, the DNA is TGTGCCAGCAGCGCAAGACGGACTAGCGGACAAGAGACCCAGTACTTC. Variable domain in full (rest from reference TRBV9 and TRBJ2-5): DSGVTQTPKHLITATGQRVTLRCSPRSGDLSVYWYQQSLDQGLQFLIQYYNGEERAKGNILERFSAQQFPDLHSELNLSSLELGDSALYFCASSARRTSGQETQYFGPGTRLLVL.

Comments on this clonotype: A much bigger clone sits one base away, suggesting this may be a read error. The chain carries TRBV18 and TRBJ1-5; no firm D call. CDR1 KGHSH and CDR2 LQKENI come from the germline V gene. The CDR3 runs 13 residues. The CDR3 DNA sequence: TGTGCCAACTCACCAAATAAGAATCAGCCCCAGCATTTT. This codes for CANSPNKNQPQHF.

Regarding this clonotype: A much more abundant neighbour one base away suggests this may be a read error. The chain carries TRBV30 and TRBJ2-7, with a weak D call TRBD2 (5 bases). This CDR3 spans 13 amino acids. Looked up from germline, CDR1 is GTSNPN and CDR2 is SVGIG (reference sequence). The V and J ends lost 7 bases and 2 bases respectively, with 15 bases between them. The CDR3 spells CAFSTNGAYEQYF. The CDR3, as DNA: TGTGCCTTTTCGACTAACGGGGCCTACGAGCAGTACTTC.

The rearrangement joins TRBV6-5 to TRBJ1-3, with TRBD1 identical over 9 bases. Germline loops: CDR1 MNHEY, CDR2 SVGAGI. The CDR3 runs to 17 residues. The ends lost 2 bases at V and 0 bases at J; junction bases unmatched: 5. CDR3: CASSYTGTGHSGNTIYF. The CDR3 DNA sequence: TGTGCCAGCAGTTACACAGGGACAGGGCACTCTGGAAACACCATATATTTT.

This clonotype was observed many times. As DNA, the CDR3 is TGTGCCAGCAGCTTAGTAGTGGGGGCGGGCGGGATCCACGAGCAGTACTTC. Encoded protein: CASSLVVGAGGIHEQYF. The chain carries TRBV7-9 and TRBJ2-7; D might be TRBD1 or TRBD2, each matching 6 bases. The V and J ends lost 1 base and 5 bases respectively, with 21 bases between them. The V gene's germline CDR1 is SEHNR and CDR2 FQNEAQ (reference sequence). The CDR3 spans 17 residues.

In this sample, this clonotype turned up many times. The chain recombines TRBV20-1 with TRBJ2-1; TRBD2 aligns across 8 bases. V gave up 1 base and J gave up 6 bases; unmatched junction bases: 14. The CDR3 is made up of 17 amino acids. Germline V lookup: CDR1 DFQATT, CDR2 SNEGSKA (reference sequence). The CDR3 sequence: CSARGPLGREVPNEQFF. The CDR3 DNA is TGCAGTGCTAGAGGCCCCCTCGGGCGGGAGGTCCCCAATGAGCAGTTCTTC.

Only a few counts were recorded for this clonotype. The CDR3 spells CASSSSGTGLEAFF. In DNA, the CDR3 is TGTGCCAGTAGTAGCTCCGGGACAGGGCTTGAAGCTTTCTTT. This chain joins TRBV19 and TRBJ1-1; 9 positions agree with TRBD1. This CDR3 spans 14 amino acids. Trimming at V came to 4 bases and at J to 7 bases, leaving 7 bases not matched to a gene. Germline lookup yields CDR1 LNHDA and CDR2 SQIVND (reference sequence).

J is TRBJ2-5 and V is TRBV19, with a possible D match to TRBD2 (7 bases). The germline V gene encodes CDR1 LNHDA and CDR2 SQIVND (reference sequence). V was trimmed by 4 bases and J by 4 bases, leaving 16 bases between them. The CDR3 is 15 amino acids. The CDR3 bases are TGTGCCAGTAGTAAGGATCGGGGGGCTCGAGAGACCCAGTACTTC. This encodes CASSKDRGARETQYF.

Note on this clonotype: A much larger clonotype is one base distant, so this may be a read error. This sequence joins TRBV6-5 and TRBJ1-4; D perhaps matches TRBD1 (6 bases). Germline CDR1 and CDR2: MNHEY and SVGAGI. The V end was cut by 6 bases, the J end by 8 bases, with 16 bases between. The CDR3 is 14 amino acids. CDR3 amino acids: CASRRGAGEEKLFF. For the CDR3, the DNA is TGTGCCAGCAGACGGGGGGCCGGGGAGGAAAAACTGTTTTTT.

This clonotype was observed at least ten times. The chain uses TRBV27 and TRBJ1-4, with D perhaps matching TRBD1 (5 bases). CDR1 MNHEY and CDR2 SMNVEV come from the germline V gene (reference sequence). The CDR3 runs to 15 residues. Trimming cost V 9 bases and J 5 bases, with 19 bases left between them. CDR3 region: CASKTRGGKNEKLFF. The CDR3 DNA reads as TGTGCCAGTAAAACCCGGGGCGGGAAAAATGAAAAACTGTTTTTT.

The V and J genes are TRBV20-1 and TRBJ1-6; D may be TRBD1 (6 bases). The CDR3 length is 16 residues. V was shortened by 2 bases and J by 9 bases, with 20 bases between the two germline ends. The germline CDR1 and CDR2 sequences are DFQATT and SNEGSKA (reference sequence). The CDR3: CSARTGQSRGTSPLHF. The CDR3 region has the DNA TGCAGTGCTAGAACTGGACAGAGCAGGGGCACTTCACCCCTCCACTTT.

As for this clonotype: An end of the junction differs from the germline gene, which may be a read error. The chain couples TRBV15 to TRBJ2-3, with D possibly called TRBD1 or TRBD2 (5 bases each). The CDR3 runs to 15 residues. Germline V gene lookup returns CDR1 LNHNV and CDR2 YYDKDF (reference sequence). CDR3 bases: TGCGCCACCAGCAGAGGGGCAGCGGGCACAGATACGCAGTATTTT. Amino acid sequence: CATSRGAAGTDTQYF.